Listed below are T cell receptor beta chains from one sample, sequenced in a study of regulatory T cells in long-lasting Graves disease. A single record per CDR3 protein comes from TCRdb applying MiXCR to the multiplex PCR reads. Of over 450,000 distinct CDR3 sequences in the sample, 9.5% to 15% were seen once. This sample also belongs to another study, concerning T cells in Graves' hyperthyroidism and ophthalmopathy.

The starting material was peripheral blood mononuclear cells (PBMCs), obtained at new diagnosis, from a patient treated with antithyroid drugs. The receptors stem from a woman in her 30s with Graves disease. The CDR3 runs from the conserved cysteine through the conserved F or W. D genes are given only for firm matches. Expanded clones are given a class, and other clones once, few, many or no size at all.

- | TRBJ1-2 | TRBV7-9 | many | TGTGCCAGCAGCTTAGCCATCACAGGGATCCATGGCTACACCTTC | CASSLAITGIHGYTF
TRBD1 | TRBJ2-2 | TRBV24-1 | many | TGTGCCACCAGTGGAGGGACAGGGGTTGAGACCGGGGAGCTGTTTTTT | CATSGGTGVETGELFF
TRBD2 | TRBJ2-2 | TRBV9 | few | TGTGCCAGCAGCGCAAGACTAGCGGGACGGGAATCGGTCACCGGGGAGCTGTTTTTT | CASSARLAGRESVTGELFF
- | TRBJ2-2 | TRBV7-9 | many | TGTGCCAGCAGCTTAGTTGGATTGCTCGGGGGCTATGAAACCGGGGAGCTGTTTTTT | CASSLVGLLGGYETGELFF
- | TRBJ1-4 | TRBV9 | few | TGTGCCAGCAGCGTCGGGGGTAGTGAAAAACTGTTTTTT | CASSVGGSEKLFF
TRBD2 | TRBJ2-1 | TRBV11-3 | many | TGTGCCAGCAGCTTAAAGGGTTCGAGCGGGATTTCTGGGAATGAGCAGTTCTTC | CASSLKGSSGISGNEQFF
TRBD1 | TRBJ1-4 | TRBV7-9 | few | TGTGCCAGCAGCTTAGCCGGGACAGAACATGAAAAACTGTTTTTT | CASSLAGTEHEKLFF
- | TRBJ1-4 | TRBV15 | few | TGTGCCACCAGCAGACCGGGACGGGCTAATGAAAAACTGTTTTTT | CATSRPGRANEKLFF
TRBD1 | TRBJ2-7 | TRBV28 | many | TGTGCCAGCAGTCCTCAGACAGGGGTGGGCTACGAGCAGTACTTC | CASSPQTGVGYEQYF
TRBD1 | TRBJ1-5 | TRBV20-1 | many | TGCAGTGCTAGTTCGGGACAGGGTAGACAGCCCCAGCATTTT | CSASSGQGRQPQHF
- | TRBJ1-5 | TRBV20-1 | many | TGCAGTGCTAGAGAATGGGACAATCAGCCCCAGCATTTT | CSAREWDNQPQHF
TRBD2 | TRBJ2-1 | TRBV11-2 | - | TGTGCCAGCAGCTGGGGGGGTGGGCCCAATGAGCAGTTCTTC | CASSWGGGPNEQFF
- | TRBJ2-7 | TRBV9 | many | TGTGCCAGCAGCGTAGGCTCGGGGGTTCCCTCCTACGAGCAGTACTTC | CASSVGSGVPSYEQYF
TRBD2 | TRBJ2-7 | TRBV29-1 | - | TGCAGCGTTGAGGGGACTAGCGGAACGCACAGCTCCTACGAGCAGTACTTC | CSVEGTSGTHSSYEQYF
- | TRBJ2-4 | TRBV10-3 | few | TGTGCCATCAGTGCCGATCCGGGACTCCGCCCAAAACTAGCCAAAAACATTCAGTACTTC | CAISADPGLRPKLAKNIQYF
- | TRBJ2-3 | TRBV20-1 | many | TGCAGTGCTAGGTGGCGGCTCACAGATACGCAGTATTTT | CSARWRLTDTQYF
- | TRBJ2-1 | TRBV12-3/TRBV12-4 | many | TGTGCCAGCAGTCTACAGCGAAGGGAGCAGTTCTTC | CASSLQRREQFF
- | TRBJ2-3 | TRBV29-1 | many | TGCAGCGTTCTGTACTACACAGATACGCAGTATTTT | CSVLYYTDTQYF
TRBD2 | TRBJ2-2 | TRBV7-9 | many | TGTGCCAGCAGACCGGGGGGGCGAAACACCGGGGAGCTGTTTTTT | CASRPGGRNTGELFF
TRBD1 | TRBJ1-4 | TRBV28 | many | TGTGCCAGCAGTTCCCTCCCGACAGGGATAACTGAAAAACTGTTTTTT | CASSSLPTGITEKLFF
- | TRBJ2-5 | TRBV7-2 | - | TGTGCCAGCAGCCCAATGTCGTTCGCGGGAGAGACCCAGTACTTC | CASSPMSFAGETQYF
TRBD2 | TRBJ2-3 | TRBV11-2 | many | TGTGCCAGCAGCTACCGACTAGCGGGACGTTGGGTGGATACGCAGTATTTT | CASSYRLAGRWVDTQYF
- | TRBJ2-7 | TRBV18 | many | TGTGCCAGCTCTGACTTGGGTCTACTCTCCTACGAGCAGTACTTC | CASSDLGLLSYEQYF